These 19 T cell receptor beta chains were all obtained from the same sample, sequenced in a study of T cell responses to AZD1222 COVID-19 vaccine (dated by TCRdb to about 2021). What the time point label conveys for this sample: about 28 days (+/-7) after the second vaccine dose. Library generation was performed with the immunoSEQ multiplex PCR assay. This is the immuneACCESS table as TCRdb keeps it, with only in-frame sequences that have V and J called. A part of the clones is gone; compared with another copy, unresolved V genes explain less than half, and the rest is unexplained. This sample gives roughly 180,000 clones in total; about 89% of them show up just once. Of the sample, over 1.5% falls within the top ten clones. The material was peripheral blood, obtained 28 days after the second AZD1222 dose. These receptor sequences come from an adult who received the AZD1222 COVID-19 vaccine.

The genes are TRBV6-1 and TRBJ1-1; D call uncertain. The CDR3 covers 15 residues. CDR1 MNHNS and CDR2 SASEGT come from the germline V gene. V was pared by 3 bases and J by 0 bases, with 11 bases between. The CDR3 DNA follows: TGTGCCAGCAGTGATACCCATGCCATGAACACTGAAGCTTTCTTT. Encoded protein: CASSDTHAMNTEAFF.

Here the CDR3 reads CASSQGPGQRGYGYTF. Here the CDR3 DNA reads TGCGCCAGCAGCCAGGGTCCGGGACAGCGAGGTTATGGCTACACCTTC. The chain recombines TRBV4-1 with TRBJ1-2, with TRBD1 identical over 7 bases. V lost 3 bases to trimming and J lost 5 bases; unmatched junction nucleotides: 12. The CDR3 runs to 16 residues. CDR1 is MGHRA and CDR2 is YSYEKL in the germline V gene.

V and J are TRBV25-1 and TRBJ2-6; D unresolved. V was clipped by 5 bases and J by 0 bases, with 8 bases between them. This CDR3 spans 15 amino acids. Germline V gives CDR1 MGHDK, CDR2 SYGVNS. The DNA of the CDR3 is TGTGCCAGCAGTCCGTCGGGCTCTGGGGCCAACGTCCTGACTTTC. Translating gives CASSPSGSGANVLTF.

In this sample, this clone turned up once. V gene TRBV30 combines with J gene TRBJ1-4; TRBD1 aligns across 8 bases. Per the germline V gene, CDR1 is GTSNPN and CDR2 is SVGIG (reference sequence). V lost 3 bases, J lost 1 base, and 7 bases stayed unmatched. CDR3 length equals 16 residues. CDR3 DNA sequence: TGTGCCTGGAGCCCTGGACAGGGCGTAACTAATGAAAAACTGTTTTTT. Encoded protein: CAWSPGQGVTNEKLFF.

This chain connects TRBV19 to TRBJ1-5, with 9 bases lining up with TRBD1. The germline gives CDR1 LNHDA, CDR2 SQIVND (reference sequence). Trimming removed 6 bases from V and 4 bases from J; junction bases left unmatched: 10. The CDR3 totals 16 residues. This chain's CDR3 is CASSPQGARGNQPQHF. CDR3 bases: TGTGCCAGTAGCCCACAGGGGGCGCGAGGAAATCAGCCCCAGCATTTT.

The chain has TRBV5-1 and TRBJ1-2; D is unclear. CDR3 length: 14 amino acids. Germline CDR1 reads SGHRS; CDR2 reads YFSETQ. V shed 2 bases and J shed 7 bases, with 15 bases lying between them. The CDR3 loop is CASSFEWGISGYTF. DNA of the CDR3: TGCGCCAGCAGCTTTGAATGGGGAATTAGTGGCTACACCTTC.

The V and J genes are TRBV12-5 and TRBJ2-3; perhaps TRBD2 as D (6 bases). V lost 0 bases and J lost 3, with 13 bases in between. The CDR3 length is 16 residues. Germline-derived CDR1 and CDR2 are LGHNT and FRNRAP. The CDR3 loop is CASGLVTGRLTDTQYF. Written as DNA, the CDR3 is TGTGCTAGTGGTTTGGTAACCGGGAGACTTACAGATACGCAGTATTTT.

This sequence joins TRBV5-1 and TRBJ1-1; no reliable D call. The CDR3 covers 15 residues. The ends were cut back, 4 bases at V and 1 base at J, with 14 bases in the middle. Germline V gives CDR1 SGHRS, CDR2 YFSETQ. Here the CDR3 reads CASSHGTQTNTEAFF. CDR3 nucleotide sequence: TGCGCCAGCAGCCACGGAACCCAAACGAACACTGAAGCTTTCTTT.

The V and J genes are TRBV30 and TRBJ2-3; 9 bases line up with TRBD2. Germline loops: CDR1 GTSNPN, CDR2 SVGIG (reference sequence). The V gene end was trimmed by 8 bases and the J gene end by 2 bases; junction bases not matched to a gene: 11. This CDR3 contains 15 residues. CDR3 region: CATTRAGGFTDTQYF. The CDR3, as DNA: TGTGCCACTACCCGGGCGGGGGGGTTCACAGATACGCAGTATTTT.

The chain is built from TRBV24-1 and TRBJ2-5; tentative D call: TRBD1 (6 bases). The V gene's germline CDR1 is KGHDR and CDR2 SFDVKD. This CDR3 spans 13 amino acids. Trimming cost V 4 bases and J 1 base, with 6 bases left between them. The CDR3 bases are TGTGCCACCAGTGAACAGGGCCAAGAGACCCAGTACTTC. Translation gives CATSEQGQETQYF.

This clone has a single count. V and J are TRBV27 and TRBJ2-3, with 12 bases that match TRBD2. The CDR3 totals 17 residues. Germline V CDR1 and CDR2: MNHEY, SMNVEV (reference sequence). V lost 2 bases, J lost 5 bases, and 8 bases stayed unmatched. The CDR3 region has the DNA TGTGCCAGCAGTTTAAAAGGAAGGACTAGCGGGGTAGATACGCAGTATTTT. Its protein product is CASSLKGRTSGVDTQYF.

V usage is TRBV7-9 and J usage is TRBJ2-7; 12 bases agree with TRBD1. Germline V gives CDR1 SEHNR, CDR2 FQNEAQ (reference sequence). The CDR3 runs to 15 residues. V lost 1 base to trimming and J lost 6 bases; unmatched junction nucleotides: 4. Written as DNA, the CDR3 is TGTGCCAGCAGCTTAGAAGGGACAGGGGGCTTCGAGCAGTACTTC. Translating gives CASSLEGTGGFEQYF.

This chain links TRBV6-5 with TRBJ2-7; a possible D gene is TRBD1 (5 bases). V was shortened by 2 bases and J by 8 bases, with 7 bases between the two germline ends. There are 11 residues in the CDR3. Looked up from germline, CDR1 is MNHEY and CDR2 is SVGAGI. As DNA, the CDR3 is TGTGCCAGCAGTTACGGGGCCAAGCAGTACTTC. Its protein is CASSYGAKQYF.

This clone was picked up one time. The rearrangement links TRBV7-2 to TRBJ2-7; D remains ambiguous. The CDR3 runs 16 residues. Trimming took 6 bases from V and 2 from J, leaving 20 bases between them. In germline, CDR1 is SGHTA, CDR2 FQGNSA. The CDR3 here is CASRPSSRMATYEQYF. The CDR3, as DNA: TGTGCCAGCAGGCCTAGTAGTAGAATGGCGACCTACGAGCAGTACTTC.

V is TRBV5-1 and J is TRBJ1-3, with D unresolved. Between the trimmed V and J ends, which lost 3 bases and 4 bases, there was a span of 11 bases. This CDR3 spans 14 amino acids. Germline lookup yields CDR1 SGHRS and CDR2 YFSETQ. DNA of the CDR3: TGCGCCAGCAGCTCCGCTTACGGAGGAAACACCATATATTTT. It codes for CASSSAYGGNTIYF.

This chain links TRBV2 with TRBJ1-5; D unclear. Germline V CDR1 and CDR2: SNHLY, FYNNEI. The CDR3 spans 14 residues. V lost 1 base, J lost 0 bases, and 4 bases lay in between. CDR3 in DNA: TGTGCCAGCAGTGAAGGTAGTAGCAATCAGCCCCAGCATTTT. Its translation: CASSEGSSNQPQHF.

The chain's CDR3 is CASSPVGLELSEQFF. The CDR3 region has the DNA TGTGCCAGCAGCCCCGTCGGACTAGAATTGAGTGAGCAGTTCTTC. V is TRBV7-2 and J is TRBJ2-1, with TRBD2 matching over 7 bases. The germline V gene encodes CDR1 SGHTA and CDR2 FQGNSA. V shed 5 bases and J 9 bases; nucleotides not matched to a gene: 13. There are 15 residues in the CDR3. Full variable domain (rest looked up from reference TRBV7-2 and TRBJ2-1): GAGVSQSPSNKVTEKGKDVELRCDPISGHTALYWYRQSLGQGLEFLIYFQGNSAPDKSGLPSDRFSAERTGGSVSTLTIQRTQQEDSAVYLCASSPVGLELSEQFFGPGTRLTVL.

The genes are TRBV3-1 (or the pseudogene TRBV3-2) and TRBJ1-3; D is undetermined. The CDR3 totals 13 residues. V shed 1 base and J shed 4 bases, with 5 bases lying between them. Germline values: CDR1 LGHDT, CDR2 YNNKEL (reference sequence). CDR3 sequence reads: CASSQVAGNTIYF. CDR3 nucleotides: TGTGCCAGCAGCCAAGTGGCCGGAAACACCATATATTTT.

V usage is TRBV6-6 and J usage is TRBJ2-7; the match to TRBD1 covers 8 bases. The junction had 8 bases not matched to a gene; V was cut back by 5 bases and J by 2 bases. The CDR3 has 15 amino acids. The germline V gene has CDR1 MNHNY and CDR2 SVGAGI (reference sequence). In DNA form, the CDR3 reads TGTGCCAGCAGTGTGACAGGGGATCCCCCCTACGAGCAGTACTTC. Translating gives CASSVTGDPPYEQYF.